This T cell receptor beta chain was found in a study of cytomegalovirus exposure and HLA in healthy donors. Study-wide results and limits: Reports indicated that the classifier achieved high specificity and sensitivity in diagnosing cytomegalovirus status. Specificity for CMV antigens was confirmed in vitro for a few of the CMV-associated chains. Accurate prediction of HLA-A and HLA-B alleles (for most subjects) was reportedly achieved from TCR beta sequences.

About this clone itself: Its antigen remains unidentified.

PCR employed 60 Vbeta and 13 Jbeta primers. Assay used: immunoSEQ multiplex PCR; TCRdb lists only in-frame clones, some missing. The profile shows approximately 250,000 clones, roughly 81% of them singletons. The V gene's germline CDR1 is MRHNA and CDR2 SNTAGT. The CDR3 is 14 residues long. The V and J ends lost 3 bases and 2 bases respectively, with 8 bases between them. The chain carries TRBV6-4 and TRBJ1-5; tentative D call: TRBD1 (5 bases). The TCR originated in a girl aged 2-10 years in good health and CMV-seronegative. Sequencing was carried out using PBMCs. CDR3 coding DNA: TGTGCCAGCAGTGAAGACAGTCGCAATCAGCCCCAGCATTTT. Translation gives CASSEDSRNQPQHF.